A single sample gave rise to the 27 T cell receptor beta chains below, sequenced in a study of blood T cell repertoires in COVID-19. Sequenced by immunoSEQ multiplex PCR; TCRdb stores in-frame clones only, minus some. This table has several thousand clones, about 87% appearing once. Sequencing was performed on peripheral blood. All receptors come from a man between 65 and 85 years old with COVID-19, enrolled during active disease.

This chain's CDR3 is CASSLAGGQTQYF. For the CDR3, the DNA is TGTGCCAGCAGCCTGGCGGGGGGACAGACCCAGTACTTC. The rearrangement links TRBV27 to TRBJ2-5; 8 bases are a match to TRBD2. Germline-derived CDR1 and CDR2 are MNHEY and SMNVEV (reference sequence). V dropped 6 bases and J dropped 6; count of bases not matched to a gene: 6. The length of the CDR3 is 13 residues.

This chain joins TRBV3-1 (or the pseudogene TRBV3-2) and TRBJ1-1; a possible D gene is TRBD1 (5 bases). The V end was cut by 8 bases, the J end by 7 bases, with 11 bases between. Germline lookup yields CDR1 LGHDT and CDR2 YNNKEL (reference sequence). This CDR3 comprises 11 residues. Here the CDR3 DNA reads TGTGCCAGCGTGGGAGGGGTTGAAGCTTTCTTT. Translation gives CASVGGVEAFF.

This clone has only a few counts. This sequence joins TRBV3-1 (or the pseudogene TRBV3-2) and TRBJ1-1, with a possible D match to TRBD1 (5 bases). The germline V gene encodes CDR1 LGHDT and CDR2 YNNKEL (reference sequence). V was clipped by 4 bases and J by 4 bases, with 16 bases between them. The CDR3 covers 15 residues. The CDR3 loop reads CASSPVPGPGTEAFF. The CDR3 DNA sequence: TGTGCCAGCAGCCCCGTCCCAGGGCCGGGCACTGAAGCTTTCTTT.

This clone is medium-sized by share. CDR3 coding DNA: TGTGCCAGCAGCCAACTAACTTTCACAGATACGCAGTATTTT. It yields the protein CASSQLTFTDTQYF. The J gene is TRBJ2-3, the V gene TRBV14, with D hard to call. CDR3 length: 14 residues. The V end lost 2 bases, the J end lost 2 bases, and 8 bases lay between the germline ends. Germline CDR1 and CDR2: SGHDN and FVKESK.

In its sample, this clone was seen once. The chain carries TRBV27 and TRBJ2-1; 7 bases match TRBD1. CDR3 length: 12 amino acids. Looked up from germline, CDR1 is MNHEY and CDR2 is SMNVEV (reference sequence). Trimming cost V 10 bases and J 12 bases; bases outside gene matches: 12. This CDR3 reads CATGYPGTAQFF. In DNA, the CDR3 is TGTGCCACCGGGTACCCCGGGACAGCGCAGTTCTTC.

This chain joins TRBV27 and TRBJ1-2; D is perhaps TRBD1 (5 bases). V dropped 5 bases and J dropped 3 bases, with 10 bases sitting between them. The CDR3 spans 13 residues. Germline CDR1 and CDR2: MNHEY and SMNVEV (reference sequence). In DNA, the CDR3 is TGTGCCAGCAGTAGCGACAGCTACTATGGCTACACCTTC. Translated: CASSSDSYYGYTF.

This sequence joins TRBV2 and TRBJ1-3; D unresolved. Looked up from germline, CDR1 is SNHLY and CDR2 is FYNNEI. CDR3 length equals 14 residues. The V and J ends lost 8 bases and 1 base respectively, with 12 bases between them. The CDR3 nucleotides are TGTGCCAGCCTGTACAGCCTATCTGGAAACACCATATATTTT. Translation gives CASLYSLSGNTIYF. The full variable domain, rest sourced from reference TRBV2 and TRBJ1-3, is EPEVTQTPSHQVTQMGQEVILRCVPISNHLYFYWYRQILGQKVEFLVSFYNNEISEKSEIFDDQFSVERPDGSNFTLKIRSTKLEDSAMYFCASLYSLSGNTIYFGEGSWLTVV.

This sequence joins TRBV19 and TRBJ2-3; possibly TRBD2 for D (6 bases). CDR1 is LNHDA, CDR2 SQIVND, per germline (reference sequence). V lost 6 bases and J 1 base, leaving 8 bases between the germline ends. CDR3 size: 13 residues. CDR3 in amino acids: CASRERGTDTQYF. The CDR3 DNA sequence: TGTGCCAGTAGGGAGCGGGGCACAGATACGCAGTATTTT.

The V call is TRBV5-1, the J call TRBJ2-7, with a weak D call TRBD2 (6 bases). V dropped 0 bases and J dropped 6 bases, with 10 bases sitting between them. The CDR3 has 13 amino acids. Germline values: CDR1 SGHRS, CDR2 YFSETQ. The DNA of the CDR3 is TGCGCCAGCAGCTTGGGGGCGGGAAGCGAGCAGTACTTC. It yields the protein CASSLGAGSEQYF.

V usage is TRBV9 and J usage is TRBJ2-1; 8 bases line up with TRBD2. This CDR3 contains 15 residues. CDR1 is SGDLS, CDR2 YYNGEE, per germline. V shed 0 bases, J shed 4 bases, and the junction held 3 bases outside the gene matches. CDR3 nucleotides: TGTGCCAGCAGCGTAGAGGCGGGAGGTTACAATGAGCAGTTCTTC. As protein: CASSVEAGGYNEQFF. The whole variable domain, remainder taken from reference TRBV9 and TRBJ2-1, is DSGVTQTPKHLITATGQRVTLRCSPRSGDLSVYWYQQSLDQGLQFLIQYYNGEERAKGNILERFSAQQFPDLHSELNLSSLELGDSALYFCASSVEAGGYNEQFFGPGTRLTVL.

The V and J genes are TRBV10-1 and TRBJ2-1; TRBD1 might be the D (6 bases). CDR3 size: 14 residues. Germline CDR1 is WNHNN and CDR2 is SYGVQD (reference sequence). V was cut by 4 bases and J by 8 bases, with 15 bases left in between. The CDR3 is CASSAEWDTDEQFF. CDR3 coding DNA: TGCGCCAGCAGTGCCGAGTGGGACACGGATGAGCAGTTCTTC.

The chain uses TRBV7-8 and TRBJ2-1; no clear D. CDR1 and CDR2 (germline): SGHVS, FQNEAQ. Deletions cut 3 bases from V and 7 bases from J, with 10 bases between. CDR3 length: 13 residues. The CDR3, as DNA: TGTGCCAGCAGCTTCAACCTTCAGAATGAGCAGTTCTTC. The encoded protein is CASSFNLQNEQFF.

This clone was seen just once. The V gene is TRBV5-4, the J gene TRBJ2-7; tentatively, D is TRBD2 (6 bases). The germline gives CDR1 SGHNT, CDR2 YYREEE (reference sequence). V was trimmed by 0 bases and J by 6 bases, leaving 10 bases between them. The CDR3 is made up of 13 amino acids. The chain's CDR3 is CASSLGGGSEQYF. CDR3 DNA: TGTGCCAGCAGCTTGGGGGGAGGCAGCGAGCAGTACTTC.

The chain uses TRBV18 and TRBJ1-3, with 7 positions matching TRBD1. From germline, CDR1 is KGHSH and CDR2 LQKENI. The CDR3 spans 14 residues. The V gene end was trimmed by 6 bases and the J gene end by 3 bases; junction bases not matched to a gene: 5. The CDR3 DNA is TGTGCCAGCTCCACAGGGGATCGTGGAAACACCATATATTTT. It encodes CASSTGDRGNTIYF.

The V and J genes are TRBV2 and TRBJ1-2; no clear D gene. The CDR3 extends over 15 amino acids. Germline V lookup: CDR1 SNHLY, CDR2 FYNNEI. V was clipped by 9 bases and J by 5 bases, with 22 bases between them. The CDR3 loop is CASLSRDFLTYGYTF. In nucleotides, the CDR3 is TGTGCCAGTTTATCTCGGGATTTCTTGACATATGGCTACACCTTC. Full variable domain (missing parts from reference TRBV2 and TRBJ1-2): EPEVTQTPSHQVTQMGQEVILRCVPISNHLYFYWYRQILGQKVEFLVSFYNNEISEKSEIFDDQFSVERPDGSNFTLKIRSTKLEDSAMYFCASLSRDFLTYGYTFGSGTRLTVV.

The rearrangement links TRBV19 to TRBJ2-3; 8 positions match TRBD2. The trim removed 6 bases at V and 5 bases at J, leaving 10 bases unmatched. Germline assignment: CDR1 LNHDA and CDR2 SQIVND (reference sequence). This CDR3 spans 15 amino acids. The chain's CDR3 is CASRFSSGRGDTQYF. For the CDR3, the DNA is TGTGCCAGTAGGTTCAGCAGCGGGAGAGGAGATACGCAGTATTTT.

This clone was seen more than once but under ten times. The J gene is TRBJ1-1, the V gene TRBV5-4; TRBD1 aligns across 10 bases. This CDR3 contains 16 residues. The V segment lost 4 bases and the J segment 1 base; nucleotides outside the gene matches: 7. CDR1 SGHNT and CDR2 YYREEE come from the germline V gene (reference sequence). This CDR3 reads CASSIPGTGANTEAFF. The DNA of the CDR3 is TGTGCCAGCAGCATCCCCGGGACAGGGGCGAACACTGAAGCTTTCTTT.

The rearrangement links TRBV27 to TRBJ2-6; D may be TRBD1 (5 bases). Trimming took 0 bases from V and 2 from J, leaving 5 bases between them. Germline values: CDR1 MNHEY, CDR2 SMNVEV (reference sequence). The CDR3 is 15 residues long. CDR3 loop: CASSLSGAGANVLTF. CDR3 nucleotides: TGTGCCAGCAGTTTATCAGGGGCTGGGGCCAACGTCCTGACTTTC.

This chain's CDR3 is CASSPNRISYEQYF. CDR3 nucleotides: TGTGCCAGCAGCCCTAACAGGATATCCTACGAGCAGTACTTC. The gene calls are TRBV9 and TRBJ2-7; D is perhaps TRBD1 (5 bases). CDR1 is SGDLS, CDR2 YYNGEE, per germline. The CDR3 sequence is 14 residues long. Between the trimmed V and J ends, which lost 4 bases and 1 base, there was a span of 12 bases.

The chain recombines TRBV7-2 with TRBJ1-2; maybe TRBD1 (5 bases). The length of the CDR3 is 15 residues. Germline-derived CDR1 and CDR2 are SGHTA and FQGNSA. V lost 5 bases, J lost 7 bases, and 20 bases lay in between. CDR3 in amino acids: CASSRRGASGGGYTF. The CDR3 DNA reads TGTGCCAGCAGCCGCCGGGGAGCAAGCGGGGGTGGCTACACCTTC.

This chain links TRBV5-4 with TRBJ2-6, with 10 bases that match TRBD1. Trimming at V came to 4 bases and at J to 2 bases, leaving 9 bases not matched to a gene. The CDR3 is 18 residues long. Germline CDR1 SGHNT, CDR2 YYREEE (reference sequence). Here the CDR3 reads CASSPRDRGTTGANVLTF. CDR3 coding DNA: TGTGCCAGCAGCCCCCGGGACAGGGGAACAACTGGGGCCAACGTCCTGACTTTC.

This clone has more than one count but fewer than ten. The J gene is TRBJ2-1, the V gene TRBV7-9; D might be TRBD1 (6 bases). V lost 1 base and J 1 base, leaving 8 bases between the germline ends. There are 15 residues in the CDR3. Looked up from germline, CDR1 is SEHNR and CDR2 is FQNEAQ (reference sequence). The CDR3, as DNA: TGTGCCAGCAGCTTAGTGGGGGCGTCCTACAATGAGCAGTTCTTC. This sequence encodes CASSLVGASYNEQFF.

The chain combines TRBV9 with TRBJ2-1, with 11 nucleotides matching TRBD1. The trim removed 3 bases at V and 6 bases at J, leaving 2 bases unmatched. Germline V gives CDR1 SGDLS, CDR2 YYNGEE. This CDR3 region has 14 residues. The CDR3 spells CASSAGQGGNEQFF. The CDR3 DNA follows: TGTGCCAGCAGCGCGGGACAGGGGGGCAATGAGCAGTTCTTC.

This chain joins TRBV5-1 and TRBJ2-5, with D maybe TRBD1 (5 bases). This CDR3 has 14 amino acids. CDR1 and CDR2 (germline): SGHRS, YFSETQ. Trimming took off 4 bases at V and 5 bases at J, with 15 bases between the two ends. CDR3 in DNA: TGCGCCAGCAGCCAAAATCCCAGGGTGGAGACCCAGTACTTC. Encoded protein: CASSQNPRVETQYF.

J is TRBJ2-7 and V is TRBV27, with 9 positions matching TRBD1. Germline V gene sequence: CDR1 MNHEY, CDR2 SMNVEV (reference sequence). V was pared by 4 bases and J by 4 bases, with 8 bases of the junction left unmatched. The CDR3 consists of 15 residues. The CDR3 is CASSSRDRAVYEQYF. Here the CDR3 DNA reads TGTGCCAGCAGTTCCCGGGACAGGGCGGTTTACGAGCAGTACTTC.

The chain recombines TRBV5-4 with TRBJ1-6; possible D gene TRBD1, 6 bases. V lost 0 bases and J 5 bases, leaving 9 bases between the germline ends. This CDR3 is built from 15 residues. CDR1 and CDR2 (germline): SGHNT, YYREEE (reference sequence). The CDR3 nucleotides are TGTGCCAGCAGCTTGGGGGCAGGGGATAATTCACCCCTCCACTTT. This gives the protein CASSLGAGDNSPLHF.

The CDR3 sequence: CASSFGTSDTEQYF. In nucleotides, the CDR3 is TGTGCCAGCAGCTTCGGGACTAGCGATACCGAGCAGTACTTC. The gene calls are TRBV11-2 and TRBJ2-7; 10 bases fit TRBD2. Germline CDR1 reads SGHAT; CDR2 reads FQNNGV. V lost 3 bases and J lost 6; bases outside the gene matches: 5. The CDR3 spans 14 residues.